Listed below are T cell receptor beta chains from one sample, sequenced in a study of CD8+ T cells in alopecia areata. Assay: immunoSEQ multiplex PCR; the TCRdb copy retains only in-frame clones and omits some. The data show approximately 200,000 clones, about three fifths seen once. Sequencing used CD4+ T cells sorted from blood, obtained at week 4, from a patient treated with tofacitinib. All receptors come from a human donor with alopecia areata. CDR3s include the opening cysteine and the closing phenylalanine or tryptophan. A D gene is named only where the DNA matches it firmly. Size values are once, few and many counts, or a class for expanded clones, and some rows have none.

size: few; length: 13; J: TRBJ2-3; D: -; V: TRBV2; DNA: TGTGCCAGCAGTGAACAGGCGACAGATACGCAGTATTTT; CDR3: CASSEQATDTQYF
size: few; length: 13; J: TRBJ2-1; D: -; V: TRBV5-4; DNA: TGTGCCAGCAGCTTGGAGGTCTACAATGAGCAGTTCTTC; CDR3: CASSLEVYNEQFF
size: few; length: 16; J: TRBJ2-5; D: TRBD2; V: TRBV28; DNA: TGTGCCAGCAGTACAGCGGGGGGGCAGAGACAAGAGACCCAGTACTTC; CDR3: CASSTAGGQRQETQYF
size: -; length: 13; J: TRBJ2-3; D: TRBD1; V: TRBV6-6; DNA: TGTGCCAGCAGTTCTCGCCGGGACAGTCCGCAGTATTTT; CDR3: CASSSRRDSPQYF
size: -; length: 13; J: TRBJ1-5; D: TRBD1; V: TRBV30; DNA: TGTGCCTGGAGTGGGGGACAGAATCAGCCCCAGCATTTT; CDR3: CAWSGGQNQPQHF
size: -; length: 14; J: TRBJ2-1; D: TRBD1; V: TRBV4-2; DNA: TGTGCCAGCAGCCAAGGACAGGGGAACAATGAGCAGTTCTTC; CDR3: CASSQGQGNNEQFF
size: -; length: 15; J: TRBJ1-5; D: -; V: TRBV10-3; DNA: TGTGCCATCAGTGAGTCGATCATCAGCAATCAGCCCCAGCATTTT; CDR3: CAISESIISNQPQHF
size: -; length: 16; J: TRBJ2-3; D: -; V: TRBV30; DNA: TGTGCCTGGACTCCGCCACAGGGTCGCGGCACAGATACGCAGTATTTT; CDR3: CAWTPPQGRGTDTQYF
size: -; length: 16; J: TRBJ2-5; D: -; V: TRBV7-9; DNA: TGTGCCAGCAGCCCCGTGGTCGGGGGTCCGCAAGAGACCCAGTACTTC; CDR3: CASSPVVGGPQETQYF
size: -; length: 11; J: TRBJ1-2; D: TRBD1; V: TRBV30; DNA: TGTGCCTGGGGACAGGGAGCTGGCTACACCTTC; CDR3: CAWGQGAGYTF
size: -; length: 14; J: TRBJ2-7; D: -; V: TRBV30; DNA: TGTGCCTGGAATACCGGGACAACACATTACGAGCAGTACTTC; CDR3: CAWNTGTTHYEQYF
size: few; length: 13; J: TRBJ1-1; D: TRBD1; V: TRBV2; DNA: TGTGCCAGCAGTGGAGGGGGCAACACTGAAGCTTTCTTT; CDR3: CASSGGGNTEAFF
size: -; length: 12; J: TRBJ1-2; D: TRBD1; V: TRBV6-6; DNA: TGTGCCAGCTGTTCGACCGGGACAGGACACACCTTC; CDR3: CASCSTGTGHTF
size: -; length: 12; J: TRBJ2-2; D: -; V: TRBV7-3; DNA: TGTGCCAGCAGTCGAGCCTCCGGGGAGCTGTTTTTT; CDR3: CASSRASGELFF
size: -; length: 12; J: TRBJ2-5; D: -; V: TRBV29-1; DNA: TGCAGCGCGATGGATCTTCAGGAGACCCAGTACTTC; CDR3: CSAMDLQETQYF
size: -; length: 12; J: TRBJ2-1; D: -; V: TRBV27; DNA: TGTGCCAGCAGTCCCTCCCGGCAGGAGCAGTTCTTC; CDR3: CASSPSRQEQFF
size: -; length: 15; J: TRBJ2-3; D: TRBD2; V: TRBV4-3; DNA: TGCGCCAGCAGCCAGGATCTAGCGGGGGGAAATACGCAGTATTTT; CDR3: CASSQDLAGGNTQYF
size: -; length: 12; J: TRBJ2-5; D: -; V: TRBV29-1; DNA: TGCAGCGTTGAACAGGGGCAAGAGACCCAGTACTTC; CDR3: CSVEQGQETQYF
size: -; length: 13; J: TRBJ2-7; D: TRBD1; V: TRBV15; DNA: TGTGCCAGCCACAGGGGCCCCCCCTACGAGCAGTACTTC; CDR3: CASHRGPPYEQYF
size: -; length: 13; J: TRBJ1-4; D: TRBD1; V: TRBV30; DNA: TGTGCCTGGAGTTCAACAGGGGGCGAAAAACTGTTTTTT; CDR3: CAWSSTGGEKLFF
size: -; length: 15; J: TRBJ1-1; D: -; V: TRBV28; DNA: TGTGCCAGCAGTTTATACCAGGACGGGAACACTGAAGCTTTCTTT; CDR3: CASSLYQDGNTEAFF
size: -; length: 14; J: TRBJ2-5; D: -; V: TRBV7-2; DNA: TGTGCCAGCAGCACTCAGGGATCCGGGGAGACCCAGTACTTC; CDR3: CASSTQGSGETQYF
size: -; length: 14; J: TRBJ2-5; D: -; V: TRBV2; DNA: TGTGCCAGCCCGCCCGGGCCCTCCCCCGAGACCCAGTACTTC; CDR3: CASPPGPSPETQYF
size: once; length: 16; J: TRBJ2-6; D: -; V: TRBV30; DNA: TGTGCCTGGTCCCCCGTTAGGGGGGCTGGGGCCAACGTCCTGACTTTC; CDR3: CAWSPVRGAGANVLTF
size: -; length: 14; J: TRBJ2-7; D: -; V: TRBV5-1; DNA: TGCGCCAGCAGTACCCAGGGGGGTCTGGACGAGCAGTACTTC; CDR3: CASSTQGGLDEQYF
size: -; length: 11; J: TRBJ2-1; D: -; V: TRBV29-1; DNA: TGCAGCGTTGAACTCCTCAATGAGCAGTTCTTC; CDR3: CSVELLNEQFF
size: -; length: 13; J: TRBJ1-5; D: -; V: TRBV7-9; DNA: TGTGCCAGCAGCTCAACCCCTTACAGGAAAAAGCATTTT; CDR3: CASSSTPYRKKHF
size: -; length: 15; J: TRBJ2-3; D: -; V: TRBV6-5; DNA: TGTGCCAGCAGGAGGGGACCTCCTTTTACAGATACGCAGTATTTT; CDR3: CASRRGPPFTDTQYF
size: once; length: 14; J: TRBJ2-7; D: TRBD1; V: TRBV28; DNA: TGTGCCAGCACCGGGACAGGGGCCCTTGGAGAGCAGTACTTC; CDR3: CASTGTGALGEQYF
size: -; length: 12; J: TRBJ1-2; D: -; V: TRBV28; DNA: TGTGCCAGCAGTTTGGACGGCTATGGCTACACCTTC; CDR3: CASSLDGYGYTF
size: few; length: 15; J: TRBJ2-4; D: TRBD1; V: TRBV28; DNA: TGTGCCAGCAGTCCCTCGGGACAGGGGCTGGACATTCAGTACTTC; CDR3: CASSPSGQGLDIQYF
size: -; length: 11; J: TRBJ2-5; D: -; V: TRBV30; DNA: TGTGCCTGGACCCTAACCAAGACCCAGTACTTC; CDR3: CAWTLTKTQYF
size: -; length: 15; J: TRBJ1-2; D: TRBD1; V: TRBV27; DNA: TGTGCCAGCAGACCCCAGGGGGTCGGGGACTATGGCTACACCTTC; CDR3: CASRPQGVGDYGYTF
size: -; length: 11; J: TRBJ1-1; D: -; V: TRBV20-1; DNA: TGCAGTGCTAGTGAAAACACTGAAGCTTTCTTT; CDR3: CSASENTEAFF
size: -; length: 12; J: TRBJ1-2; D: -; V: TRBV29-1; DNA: TGCAGCGTTATGTCAGTTAACTATGGCTACACCTTC; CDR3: CSVMSVNYGYTF
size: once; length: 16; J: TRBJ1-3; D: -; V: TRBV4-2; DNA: TGTGCCAGCAGCCAAGAGGGCAGGACCTCTGGAAACACCATATATTTT; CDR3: CASSQEGRTSGNTIYF
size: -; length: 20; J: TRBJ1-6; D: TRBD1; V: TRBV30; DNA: TGTGCCTGGAGTGCCCGAACAGGGGGTACCTTCAGCTCCTATAATTCACCCCTCCACTTT; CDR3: CAWSARTGGTFSSYNSPLHF
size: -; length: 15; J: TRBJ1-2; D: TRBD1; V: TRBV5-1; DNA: TGCGCCAGCAGCTCGCGGACAGGGAATAGCTATGGCTACACCTTC; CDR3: CASSSRTGNSYGYTF